Shown below are 28 T cell receptor beta chains from a single sample sequenced in a study of T cells after yellow fever vaccination. TCRdb redid the calling of the 5' RACE reads with MiXCR, one entry per CDR3 protein. Of 450,000 to 600,000 distinct CDR3 sequences listed, 13% are singletons. This specimen consisted of PBMCs, obtained on the day of the yellow fever booster vaccination. The receptor source for this set is a man aged 25 to 45 who received the YFV17D yellow fever vaccine.

This clonotype was counted a few times. This chain uses TRBV3-1 with TRBJ2-3; 10 bases are a match to TRBD2. The V gene's germline CDR1 is LGHDT and CDR2 YNNKEL (reference sequence). The ends lost 3 bases at V and 1 base at J; junction bases unmatched: 7. This CDR3 has 17 amino acids. The CDR3 region is CASSHAGTSARTDTQYF. As DNA, the CDR3 is TGTGCCAGCAGCCACGCCGGGACTAGCGCCCGCACAGATACGCAGTATTTT.

The genes are TRBV4-3 and TRBJ2-7; D possibly corresponds to TRBD1 (5 bases). In germline, CDR1 is LGHNA, CDR2 YSLEER. The CDR3 runs to 16 residues. The V end lost 1 base, the J end lost 0 bases, and 13 bases lay between the germline ends. This chain's CDR3 is CASSQVMADSSYEQYF. The CDR3 DNA is TGCGCCAGCAGCCAAGTAATGGCAGACAGCTCCTACGAGCAGTACTTC.

Concerning this clonotype: A read error may account for a junction end that differs from germline. V is TRBV20-1 and J is TRBJ1-1; perhaps TRBD1 as D (6 bases). Per the germline V gene, CDR1 is DFQATT and CDR2 is SNEGSKA (reference sequence). The CDR3 has 12 residues. The CDR3 DNA reads as TGCAGTGGTAGAGGGGGTCTTCTTGAAGCTTTCTTT. This gives the protein CSGRGGLLEAFF.

CDR3 nucleotides: TGTGCCAGCAGTTACGGCGGATATACGCAGTATTTT. It is translated as CASSYGGYTQYF. V usage is TRBV6-2 or TRBV6-3 and J usage is TRBJ2-3; D is ambiguous. V was pared by 2 bases and J by 7 bases, with 7 bases between. CDR1 MNHEY and CDR2 SVGEGT come from the germline V gene. This CDR3 comprises 12 residues.

V and J are TRBV21-1 and TRBJ2-7; the D call TRBD1 from the table was never checked on the DNA. TRBV21-1 is a pseudogene segment. This CDR3 spans 15 amino acids. DNA for the CDR3: TGTGCCAGCAGCATATGCGGGGACAGGAAGGACGAGCAGTACTTC. It is translated as CASSICGDRKDEQYF.

The chain combines TRBV27 with TRBJ1-1; D gene ambiguous. Between the trimmed V and J ends, which lost 3 bases and 4 bases, there was a span of 9 bases. This CDR3 comprises 13 residues. Germline values: CDR1 MNHEY, CDR2 SMNVEV (reference sequence). CDR3 sequence reads: CASSFGRSTEAFF. The CDR3 region has the DNA TGTGCCAGCAGTTTCGGCAGGAGCACTGAAGCTTTCTTT.

This clonotype has just a few counts. The rearrangement uses TRBV18 and TRBJ2-3; 8 bases fit TRBD2. Germline V gene data show CDR1 as KGHSH and CDR2 as LQKENI. V lost 3 bases, J lost 2 bases, and 25 bases stayed unmatched. The CDR3 totals 22 residues. CDR3 protein: CASSPRKRDPTPGTRATDTQYF. CDR3 sequence (DNA): TGTGCCAGCTCACCGAGGAAGAGGGACCCCACTCCCGGGACTAGAGCCACAGATACGCAGTATTTT.

This clonotype occurred a few times. The chain has TRBV12-3 or TRBV12-4 and TRBJ1-1; TRBD1 aligns across 7 bases. V shed 5 bases and J 0 bases; nucleotides not matched to a gene: 9. The CDR3 runs 16 residues. This chain's CDR3 is CASSPPTGRLNTEAFF. The CDR3 nucleotides read TGTGCCAGCAGTCCCCCGACAGGGCGCCTGAACACTGAAGCTTTCTTT.

This chain links TRBV6-1 with TRBJ2-3; TRBD2 aligns across 9 bases. This CDR3 region has 19 residues. V shed 6 bases and J 0 bases; nucleotides not matched to a gene: 16. Germline CDR1 reads MNHNS; CDR2 reads SASEGT. The CDR3 here is CASRGLSGSITASTDTQYF. The DNA of the CDR3 is TGTGCCAGCAGAGGCCTTAGCGGGAGTATTACTGCTAGCACAGATACGCAGTATTTT.

This clonotype was seen a handful of times. The chain couples TRBV9 to TRBJ1-2; 10 bases align to TRBD1. From germline, CDR1 is SGDLS and CDR2 YYNGEE. V lost 3 bases and J lost 3; bases outside the gene matches: 5. The CDR3 runs to 15 residues. The CDR3 protein is CASSASTGGYYGYTF. CDR3 sequence (DNA): TGTGCCAGCAGCGCCTCGACAGGGGGCTACTATGGCTACACCTTC.

This clonotype was recorded at least ten times. The chain uses TRBV12-3 or TRBV12-4 and TRBJ1-2; D not certain. This CDR3 region has 11 residues. Trimming removed 7 bases at V and 4 bases at J, with 7 bases between. CDR3 nucleotide sequence: TGTGCCAGCACCGATGGCTATGGCTACACCTTC. It specifies CASTDGYGYTF.

This clonotype showed up just a few times. The chain links TRBV5-6 to TRBJ2-7; 8 positions agree with TRBD1. Germline loops: CDR1 SGHDT, CDR2 YYEEEE. With 4 bases clipped from V and 5 bases from J, the junction kept 8 bases outside the gene matches. There are 14 residues in the CDR3. CDR3 in DNA: TGTGCCAGCAGCAGGGGACAGGATCGACACGAGCAGTACTTC. Amino acid sequence: CASSRGQDRHEQYF. Variable domain in full (rest from reference TRBV5-6 and TRBJ2-7): DAGVTQSPTHLIKTRGQQVTLRCSPKSGHDTVSWYQQALGQGPQFIFQYYEEEERQRGNFPDRFSGHQFPNYSSELNVNALLLGDSALYLCASSRGQDRHEQYFGPGTRLTVT.

J is TRBJ2-2 and V is TRBV5-1; TRBD2 matches 11 bases. The CDR3 is 15 residues long. J lost 7 bases, V lost 4 bases, and 6 bases had no gene match. CDR1 and CDR2 (germline): SGHRS, YFSETQ. The CDR3 DNA reads as TGCGCCAGCAGCGAGGGACTAGCGGCTATCGGGGAGCTGTTTTTT. Protein product: CASSEGLAAIGELFF.

The chain employs TRBV7-2 and TRBJ2-5; D perhaps matches TRBD1 (6 bases). The CDR3 has 14 amino acids. Germline CDR1 and CDR2: SGHTA and FQGNSA. V lost 3 bases and J lost 3, with 11 bases in between. The CDR3 loop reads CASSLTGTKETQYF. In DNA, the CDR3 is TGTGCCAGCAGCTTGACCGGGACAAAAGAGACCCAGTACTTC.

This clonotype showed up just a few times. The chain employs TRBV4-2 and TRBJ1-2; TRBD1 aligns across 7 bases. The CDR3 runs 14 residues. The ends lost 4 bases at V and 5 bases at J; junction bases unmatched: 7. Looked up from germline, CDR1 is LGHNA and CDR2 is YNFKEQ. Here the CDR3 reads CASSLPGTEYGYTF. The CDR3, as DNA: TGTGCCAGCAGCCTTCCCGGGACAGAATATGGCTACACCTTC.

This clonotype was picked up a small number of times. The rearrangement joins TRBV14 to TRBJ2-7; no clear D gene. V gave up 4 bases and J gave up 5 bases, with 9 bases separating them. The CDR3 loop spans 12 amino acids. Looked up from germline, CDR1 is SGHDN and CDR2 is FVKESK. The CDR3 is CASSREGNEQYF. DNA for the CDR3: TGTGCCAGCAGCCGGGAAGGGAACGAGCAGTACTTC. The full variable domain, rest sourced from reference TRBV14 and TRBJ2-7, is EAGVTQFPSHSVIEKGQTVTLRCDPISGHDNLYWYRRVMGKEIKFLLHFVKESKQDESGMPNNRFLAERTGGTYSTLKVQPAELEDSGVYFCASSREGNEQYFGPGTRLTVT.

This clonotype was seen a few times. V and J are TRBV20-1 and TRBJ2-1; TRBD2 aligns across 7 bases. J gave up 7 bases and V 4 bases, and 10 bases lay outside the gene matches. The length of the CDR3 is 14 residues. Germline V gene sequence: CDR1 DFQATT, CDR2 SNEGSKA (reference sequence). The CDR3 sequence is CSAITSAAHNEQFF. CDR3 nucleotides: TGCAGTGCTATAACTAGCGCCGCCCATAATGAGCAGTTCTTC.

This clonotype came up a few times. The chain links TRBV5-1 to TRBJ2-7; D is possibly TRBD1 (8 bases). The ends were cut back, 4 bases at V and 4 bases at J, with 18 bases in the middle. Germline V gene sequence: CDR1 SGHRS, CDR2 YFSETQ. This CDR3 contains 15 residues. CDR3 coding DNA: TGCGCCAGCAGCGCCTTACAGGGGGGGGCTTACGAGCAGTACTTC. Protein: CASSALQGGAYEQYF.

The rearrangement uses TRBV29-1 and TRBJ2-5; 7 bases are shared with TRBD2. The CDR3 loop spans 13 amino acids. Germline V gives CDR1 SQVTM, CDR2 ANQGSEA. Trimming removed 6 bases from V and 2 bases from J; junction bases left unmatched: 6. The CDR3 coding sequence is TGCAGCGTGGAGACTAGCAGACAAGAGACCCAGTACTTC. This codes for CSVETSRQETQYF.

The chain recombines TRBV20-1 with TRBJ2-1, with unresolved D. CDR3 length: 14 amino acids. Trimming pared 1 base from V and 4 bases from J, leaving 11 bases between. Germline CDR1 DFQATT, CDR2 SNEGSKA (reference sequence). The CDR3 DNA follows: TGCAGTGCTAGAGGTTTTACAGCGTACAATGAGCAGTTCTTC. Its translation is CSARGFTAYNEQFF.

This clonotype was seen a handful of times. The rearrangement uses TRBV20-1 and TRBJ1-2, with TRBD1 identical over 8 bases. The CDR3 spans 14 residues. The germline V gene has CDR1 DFQATT and CDR2 SNEGSKA (reference sequence). With 2 bases clipped from V and 5 bases from J, the junction kept 7 bases outside the gene matches. CDR3 protein: CSARPPGQVYGYTF. CDR3 nucleotide sequence: TGCAGTGCTAGACCCCCGGGACAGGTTTATGGCTACACCTTC.

This clonotype occurred many times. For the CDR3, the DNA is TGTGCCAGCAGCCCGCCGGGACTCGGGGACGGCTACACCTTC. Translated: CASSPPGLGDGYTF. V usage is TRBV14 and J usage is TRBJ1-2; perhaps TRBD1 as D (5 bases). Germline V gene data show CDR1 as SGHDN and CDR2 as FVKESK. With 4 bases removed from V and 8 bases from J, the gap between germline ends came to 17 bases. This CDR3 has 14 residues.

In its sample, this clonotype was seen a few times. The chain couples TRBV5-1 to TRBJ2-1; 9 bases are shared with TRBD2. The CDR3 contains 15 residues. Germline assignment: CDR1 SGHRS and CDR2 YFSETQ. The junction had 5 bases not matched to a gene; V was cut back by 1 base and J by 6 bases. The DNA for the CDR3 is TGCGCCAGCAGCTTGCAGAGCGGGAGGTCCAATGAGCAGTTCTTC. This sequence encodes CASSLQSGRSNEQFF.

This clonotype was counted only a few times. The V gene is TRBV10-3, the J gene TRBJ2-1; no reliable D call. This CDR3 is built from 13 residues. Germline CDR1 is ENHRY and CDR2 is SYGVKD. V was trimmed by 0 bases and J by 5 bases, leaving 5 bases between them. The CDR3 is CAISESTNNEQFF. Written as DNA, the CDR3 is TGTGCCATCAGTGAGTCAACAAACAATGAGCAGTTCTTC.

This clonotype was observed a few times. CDR3 amino acids: CASSSNPLDKSDEQFF. In DNA, the CDR3 is TGTGCCAGCAGCTCAAATCCCCTGGACAAATCTGATGAGCAGTTCTTC. The gene calls are TRBV9 and TRBJ2-1, with D tentatively TRBD1 (5 bases). Trimming took 4 bases from V and 8 from J, leaving 22 bases between them. CDR1 is SGDLS, CDR2 YYNGEE, per germline. This CDR3 has 16 residues.

Only a few counts were recorded for this clonotype. The chain uses TRBV7-8 and TRBJ2-3; D gene unclear. This CDR3 region has 13 residues. Trimming cost V 5 bases and J 7 bases, with 13 bases left between them. Germline CDR1 SGHVS, CDR2 FQNEAQ. As DNA, the CDR3 is TGTGCCAGCAGCCGGGTCCCAACTCATACGCAGTATTTT. Amino acids: CASSRVPTHTQYF.

This chain connects TRBV7-9 to TRBJ2-1; 9 bases match TRBD2. Unmatched junction bases numbered 5, after V lost 6 bases and J lost 2 bases. CDR1 and CDR2 (germline): SEHNR, FQNEAQ (reference sequence). The CDR3 contains 15 residues. CDR3 residues: CASRQREETYNEQFF. CDR3 sequence (DNA): TGTGCCAGCAGGCAGCGGGAGGAGACCTACAATGAGCAGTTCTTC. The entire variable domain, with the rest obtained from reference TRBV7-9 and TRBJ2-1, is as follows: DTGVSQNPRHKITKRGQNVTFRCDPISEHNRLYWYRQTLGQGPEFLTYFQNEAQLEKSRLLSDRFSAERPKGSFSTLEIQRTEQGDSAMYLCASRQREETYNEQFFGPGTRLTVL.

In this sample, this clonotype turned up many times. This chain connects TRBV10-3 to TRBJ2-3, with 8 bases aligning to TRBD2. Germline V gene data show CDR1 as ENHRY and CDR2 as SYGVKD. CDR3 length equals 14 residues. V dropped 6 bases and J dropped 2; count of bases not matched to a gene: 4. The CDR3 DNA reads as TGTGCCATCAGCGGACTAGCTTTCACAGATACGCAGTATTTT. Its translation is CAISGLAFTDTQYF.